These 30 T cell receptor beta chains came from one sample sequenced in a study of blood T cell repertoires in COVID-19. Data came from immunoSEQ multiplex PCR; TCRdb stores just in-frame clones and leaves some out. The sample records some 140,000 clones, approximately 79% being singletons. Sequenced material: peripheral blood. The receptors were gathered from a man aged 60 to 69 with acute or convalescent COVID-19.

The chain couples TRBV10-3 to TRBJ1-5, with D perhaps matching TRBD1 (6 bases). The CDR3 totals 13 residues. Trimming took 11 bases from V and 9 from J, leaving 20 bases between them. Germline CDR1 is ENHRY and CDR2 is SYGVKD. The CDR3, as DNA: TGTGCCGTCCGACAGGCCCTAACCGGGCCCCAGCATTTT. Its protein product is CAVRQALTGPQHF.

CDR3 bases: TGTGCCAGCAGGTGGACAGGGGACGGGGAAAAACTGTTTTTT. The encoded protein is CASRWTGDGEKLFF. The gene calls are TRBV27 and TRBJ1-4; 9 positions match TRBD1. The J segment lost 8 bases and the V segment lost 6 bases, leaving 7 bases of the junction unmatched. This CDR3 has 14 amino acids. Germline V lookup: CDR1 MNHEY, CDR2 SMNVEV (reference sequence).

The chain is built from TRBV7-2 and TRBJ1-2, with 9 bases fitting TRBD1. Looked up from germline, CDR1 is SGHTA and CDR2 is FQGNSA. The CDR3 runs 16 residues. With 1 base clipped from V and 4 bases from J, the junction kept 7 bases outside the gene matches. CDR3 coding DNA: TGTGCCAGCAGCTTAGAAGGATTGGGACAGGGCTATGGCTACACCTTC. Translated: CASSLEGLGQGYGYTF.

The J gene is TRBJ2-2, the V gene TRBV9, with 16 bases matching TRBD2. With V trimmed by 2 bases and J by 3 bases, 4 bases remained unmatched. Germline lookup yields CDR1 SGDLS and CDR2 YYNGEE. CDR3 length: 18 residues. The CDR3 nucleotides read TGTGCCAGCAGCGTCGGGACTAGCGGGAGGGGGTACACCGGGGAGCTGTTTTTT. It specifies CASSVGTSGRGYTGELFF.

The chain recombines TRBV6-1 with TRBJ2-3; 9 nucleotides line up with TRBD2. The CDR3 length is 15 residues. Germline V gene sequence: CDR1 MNHNS, CDR2 SASEGT. V shed 1 base, J shed 4 bases, and the junction held 3 bases outside the gene matches. The DNA for the CDR3 is TGTGCCAGCAGTGAAGTGGGCGGGAGGGCAGATACGCAGTATTTT. Translation: CASSEVGGRADTQYF.

This chain links TRBV27 with TRBJ2-7; 8 bases match TRBD1. After removal of 2 bases from V and 4 bases from J, the junction contained 7 bases not matched to a gene. Germline V gene data show CDR1 as MNHEY and CDR2 as SMNVEV (reference sequence). This CDR3 contains 15 residues. In DNA, the CDR3 is TGTGCCAGCAGTTTAACCGGGACAGGTGTATACGAGCAGTACTTC. This encodes CASSLTGTGVYEQYF.

This rearrangement joins TRBV28 to TRBJ2-7, with unresolved D. Per the germline V gene, CDR1 is MDHEN and CDR2 is SYDVKM. This CDR3 is built from 11 residues. V shed 8 bases and J shed 2 bases, with 7 bases lying between them. The CDR3 sequence is CASGLTYEQYF. CDR3 sequence (DNA): TGTGCCAGCGGCCTTACCTACGAGCAGTACTTC.

Only one count was recorded for this clone. This sequence joins TRBV9 and TRBJ2-1, with a weak D call TRBD2 (6 bases). Trimming stripped 0 bases from V and 6 bases from J, with 10 bases between. Per germline, CDR1 SGDLS and CDR2 YYNGEE. The CDR3 is 14 residues long. The CDR3 reads CASSVAGVGNEQFF. The CDR3 DNA reads as TGTGCCAGCAGCGTAGCGGGAGTAGGCAATGAGCAGTTCTTC.

Note on this clone: Mismatch with germline at one junction end may stem from a read error. V gene TRBV10-3 combines with J gene TRBJ2-7; D is unclear. Germline CDR1 reads ENHRY; CDR2 reads SYGVKD. CDR3 length equals 12 residues. CDR3 DNA sequence: TGTGCCATCTCAGAGGTTGCCTACGGGCAGTACTTC. Translated: CAISEVAYGQYF.

This clone was observed once. This chain connects TRBV15 to TRBJ2-2; D perhaps matches TRBD2 (6 bases). V gave up 6 bases and J gave up 7 bases, with 12 bases separating them. This CDR3 is built from 13 residues. CDR1 is LNHNV, CDR2 YYDKDF, per germline (reference sequence). CDR3 bases: TGTGCCACCAGTAAAGGGCGGGGCGGGGAGCTGTTTTTT. Translating it yields CATSKGRGGELFF. Full variable domain (rest looked up from reference TRBV15 and TRBJ2-2): DAMVIQNPRYQVTQFGKPVTLSCSQTLNHNVMYWYQQKSSQAPKLLFHYYDKDFNNEADTPDNFQSRRPNTSFCFLDIRSPGLGDTAMYLCATSKGRGGELFFGEGSRLTVL.

The gene calls are TRBV19 and TRBJ2-2; D may be TRBD1 (6 bases). Germline V CDR1 and CDR2: LNHDA, SQIVND (reference sequence). V lost 5 bases and J lost 7, with 17 bases in between. This CDR3 is built from 15 residues. The CDR3 DNA follows: TGTGCCAGTAGTTGGGACACGGGTCTCGGCGGGGAGCTGTTTTTT. Protein: CASSWDTGLGGELFF.

The count of this clone is one. The chain carries TRBV11-3 and TRBJ2-1; TRBD2 agrees at 9 bases. The CDR3 sequence is 16 residues long. Germline values: CDR1 SGHNT, CDR2 YENEEA. The ends lost 1 base at V and 6 bases at J; junction bases unmatched: 7. CDR3 loop: CASSLGAGGGINEQFF. The CDR3 DNA is TGTGCCAGCAGCTTAGGTGCGGGGGGGGGTATCAATGAGCAGTTCTTC.

The chain carries TRBV6-5 and TRBJ1-4, with D possibly matching TRBD1 (6 bases). This CDR3 is 15 amino acids long. Per the germline V gene, CDR1 is MNHEY and CDR2 is SVGAGI. The V end was cut by 3 bases, the J end by 6 bases, with 14 bases between. Written as DNA, the CDR3 is TGTGCCAGCAGTTATAACGGGGGGCAGGATGAAAAACTGTTTTTT. Its protein product is CASSYNGGQDEKLFF.

The V and J genes are TRBV14 and TRBJ2-5; the D gene is possibly TRBD2 (6 bases). The length of the CDR3 is 16 residues. CDR1 and CDR2 (germline): SGHDN, FVKESK. V gave up 5 bases and J gave up 6 bases, with 22 bases separating them. CDR3 region: CASSGLIGTSTKTQYF. The CDR3 DNA reads TGTGCCAGCAGCGGTCTGATTGGTACTAGCACGAAGACCCAGTACTTC.

The CDR3 region is CASSQADSLITYEQYF. In DNA form, the CDR3 reads TGTGCCAGCAGCCAGGCGGACAGTTTGATTACCTACGAGCAGTACTTC. The rearrangement joins TRBV7-9 to TRBJ2-7; the D gene is possibly TRBD1 (6 bases). Per germline, CDR1 SEHNR and CDR2 FQNEAQ (reference sequence). There are 16 residues in the CDR3. Trimming cost V 5 bases and J 2 bases, with 19 bases left between them.

This clone showed up many times. The V and J genes are TRBV28 and TRBJ1-3; D not certain. V lost 2 bases to trimming and J lost 7 bases, with 12 bases between them. The CDR3 sequence is 14 residues long. CDR1 MDHEN and CDR2 SYDVKM come from the germline V gene. CDR3 in amino acids: CASSLRPGGNTIYF. The CDR3 coding sequence is TGTGCCAGCAGTTTACGGCCCGGAGGGAACACCATATATTTT.

This chain uses TRBV9 with TRBJ2-7; 7 bases map to TRBD1. The CDR3 contains 14 residues. The germline CDR1 and CDR2 sequences are SGDLS and YYNGEE. V lost 0 bases to trimming and J lost 3 bases; unmatched junction nucleotides: 3. CDR3 DNA: TGTGCCAGCAGCGTAGGAACAGGGGACTACGAGCAGTACTTC. Amino acid sequence: CASSVGTGDYEQYF.

The chain combines TRBV7-2 with TRBJ2-2; no clear D gene. V was shortened by 0 bases and J by 7 bases, with 12 bases between the two germline ends. The CDR3 spans 15 residues. In germline, CDR1 is SGHTA, CDR2 FQGNSA. CDR3 bases: TGTGCCAGCAGCTTAGCTCTAGAATCGGTCGGGGAGCTGTTTTTT. Its translation is CASSLALESVGELFF. The full variable domain, completed using reference TRBV7-2 and TRBJ2-2, is GAGVSQSPSNKVTEKGKDVELRCDPISGHTALYWYRQSLGQGLEFLIYFQGNSAPDKSGLPSDRFSAERTGGSVSTLTIQRTQQEDSAVYLCASSLALESVGELFFGEGSRLTVL.

V and J are TRBV4-2 and TRBJ1-5; 8 bases line up with TRBD1. V dropped 4 bases and J dropped 9; count of bases not matched to a gene: 8. Germline V gene lookup returns CDR1 LGHNA and CDR2 YNFKEQ. The length of the CDR3 is 14 residues. CDR3 nucleotide sequence: TGTGCCAGCAGCCCTACGACAGGGGATGTGCCCCAGCATTTT. This translates into CASSPTTGDVPQHF.

The chain uses TRBV30 and TRBJ1-1; tentatively, D is TRBD1 (6 bases). The germline V and J ends were trimmed by 5 bases and 4 bases, with 23 bases remaining between them. The V gene's germline CDR1 is GTSNPN and CDR2 SVGIG (reference sequence). This CDR3 spans 16 amino acids. The CDR3 sequence: CAWEALGGGLFTEAFF. The CDR3, as DNA: TGTGCCTGGGAGGCACTTGGCGGGGGGCTGTTCACTGAAGCTTTCTTT.

J is TRBJ2-4 and V is TRBV5-6; TRBD1 matches 7 bases. The CDR3 sequence is 14 residues long. J gave up 8 bases and V 4 bases, and 9 bases lay outside the gene matches. Germline V gives CDR1 SGHDT, CDR2 YYEEEE. The CDR3 sequence: CASSTGQPRDIQYF. In DNA, the CDR3 is TGTGCCAGCAGCACGGGACAGCCTCGGGACATTCAGTACTTC.

CDR3 residues: CASSLVNRESNEKLFF. In DNA, the CDR3 is TGTGCCAGCAGTTTGGTCAACAGGGAGTCTAATGAAAAACTGTTTTTT. The chain employs TRBV28 and TRBJ1-4; D is possibly TRBD1 (6 bases). Germline V CDR1 and CDR2: MDHEN, SYDVKM. With 3 bases removed from V and 3 bases from J, the gap between germline ends came to 14 bases. CDR3 length: 16 residues. Full variable domain (missing parts from reference TRBV28 and TRBJ1-4): DVKVTQSSRYLVKRTGEKVFLECVQDMDHENMFWYRQDPGLGLRLIYFSYDVKMKEKGDIPEGYSVSREKKERFSLILESASTNQTSMYLCASSLVNRESNEKLFFGSGTQLSVL.

The chain employs TRBV4-1 and TRBJ2-7, with D perhaps TRBD2 (5 bases). V gave up 4 bases and J gave up 0 bases, with 13 bases separating them. Looked up from germline, CDR1 is MGHRA and CDR2 is YSYEKL. The CDR3 spans 15 residues. The CDR3 bases are TGCGCCAGCAGCCCAAGCGGCTTCAGCTCCTACGAGCAGTACTTC. Translated, it gives CASSPSGFSSYEQYF.

V and J are TRBV20-1 and TRBJ2-6, with D perhaps TRBD1 (7 bases). Trimming took 3 bases from V and 2 from J, leaving 11 bases between them. Germline values: CDR1 DFQATT, CDR2 SNEGSKA (reference sequence). The CDR3 sequence is 15 residues long. The CDR3 coding sequence is TGCAGTGCTAGTGCAGGGGGGCCTGGGGCCAACGTCCTGACTTTC. It encodes CSASAGGPGANVLTF.

V and J are TRBV27 and TRBJ1-1, with 7 bases aligning to TRBD1. V was pared by 4 bases and J by 4 bases, with 18 bases of the junction left unmatched. Per the germline V gene, CDR1 is MNHEY and CDR2 is SMNVEV (reference sequence). The CDR3 is made up of 18 amino acids. Here the CDR3 DNA reads TGTGCCAGCAGTTCCGACCTCCCATTAGGACAGGACGGCACTGAAGCTTTCTTT. Its protein product is CASSSDLPLGQDGTEAFF.

The chain carries TRBV6-5 and TRBJ1-4; the D gene is possibly TRBD1 (6 bases). This CDR3 comprises 14 residues. Germline V gives CDR1 MNHEY, CDR2 SVGAGI. The V gene lost 5 bases and the J gene lost 7 bases, with 14 bases spanning the gap. Here the CDR3 DNA reads TGTGCCAGCAGTCGTACAGGGAACCTTGAAAAACTGTTTTTT. Its protein is CASSRTGNLEKLFF.

The gene calls are TRBV6-5 and TRBJ1-2, with 7 bases aligning to TRBD1. The CDR3 spans 15 residues. Germline V lookup: CDR1 MNHEY, CDR2 SVGAGI. J gave up 4 bases and V 5 bases, and 10 bases lay outside the gene matches. The CDR3 reads CASSRAPTGAYGYTF. The CDR3 bases are TGTGCCAGCAGTCGAGCCCCAACAGGGGCCTATGGCTACACCTTC.

This chain links TRBV27 with TRBJ2-1; TRBD2 matches at 7 bases. Looked up from germline, CDR1 is MNHEY and CDR2 is SMNVEV (reference sequence). CDR3 length: 14 amino acids. After removal of 6 bases from V and 9 bases from J, the junction contained 11 bases not matched to a gene. CDR3: CASSPGLLSGEQFF. CDR3 coding DNA: TGTGCCAGCAGCCCGGGACTACTTTCCGGTGAGCAGTTCTTC.

This clone showed up just once. The chain is built from TRBV7-2 and TRBJ1-1; no clear D. The CDR3 length is 14 residues. Trimming removed 4 bases from V and 6 bases from J, with 15 bases in between. The germline CDR1 and CDR2 sequences are SGHTA and FQGNSA. This CDR3 is CASSSPHLAAEAFF. The CDR3, as DNA: TGTGCCAGCAGCTCCCCCCACCTGGCGGCTGAAGCTTTCTTT.

CDR3 DNA: TGTGCCAGCAGTGAAGAGCCCTCCCTCTCTGGAAACACCATATATTTT. Protein product: CASSEEPSLSGNTIYF. The rearrangement links TRBV2 to TRBJ1-3; D ambiguous. This CDR3 contains 16 residues. The ends were cut back, 1 base at V and 0 bases at J, with 10 bases in the middle. Germline CDR1 reads SNHLY; CDR2 reads FYNNEI.